Reported below is one T cell receptor (beta chain). This sample stems from a study of cytomegalovirus exposure and HLA in healthy donors. A multiplex PCR was run with 60 Vbeta primers and 13 Jbeta primers. The assay was immunoSEQ multiplex PCR, and TCRdb's table has in-frame clones only and misses some. Seen here are 200,000 to 250,000 clones, about 81% observed once, and the top ten hold about 2.5%. Germline-derived CDR1 and CDR2 are MRHNA and SNTAGT. V gave up 4 bases and J gave up 3 bases, with 13 bases separating them. The CDR3 is 15 residues long. V usage is TRBV6-4 and J usage is TRBJ2-1; D may be TRBD2 (6 bases). The material sequenced was PBMCs. This TCR derives from a middle-aged woman in good health and CMV-seronegative. The CDR3 DNA follows: TGTGCCAGCAGTGCGGGAGCAACTTTCTACAATGAGCAGTTCTTC. Its protein is CASSAGATFYNEQFF.